This T cell receptor beta chain appears in the sequencing data of a study of blood T cell repertoires in COVID-19. Across the study: Samples came from the United States, Italy and Spain, spanning acute and convalescent COVID-19. PBMCs, B-cell-depleted T cells, or T cells provided the cDNA or gDNA that made up the material.

A few counts support this clone. In the original workflow: Reference gene primer amplification gave estimated nucleated cell counts. Assay used: immunoSEQ multiplex PCR; TCRdb lists only in-frame clones, some missing. That table supplies the V and J calls and clone size; D and trimming were determined from the DNA. This table has fewer than 90,000 clones, about nine tenths appearing once. This CDR3 has 16 residues. Trimming took off 4 bases at V and 0 bases at J, with 16 bases between the two ends. Germline CDR1 and CDR2: SGHNT and YYREEE (reference sequence). The source of this sequence is a male donor with acute or convalescent COVID-19. The sequenced sample was peripheral blood. The chain employs TRBV5-4 and TRBJ1-1; no firm D call. The CDR3 coding sequence is TGTGCCAGCAGCCCGGGTGGTGGGTTGATGAACACTGAAGCTTTCTTT. Amino acids: CASSPGGGLMNTEAFF.